This T cell receptor beta chain was documented in a study of STAT3 mutations in large granular lymphocyte leukemia. Study outcomes and limitations: Every T-cell large granular lymphocyte leukemia patient had at least one immunodominant TCR beta clonotype. A small but highly pathogenic clone may have been missed. Clonal expansion was inferred from other time points because no sample existed at each clone's first appearance.

Concerning this clone: What it recognizes is unknown.

Measured with immunoSEQ multiplex PCR; TCRdb has only the in-frame clones, and not every one. The table includes more than 2,000 clones, roughly 70% detected once. The clonotype was recovered from a woman aged 45-65 years with T-cell large granular lymphocyte leukemia. Some clones in this sample may be carry-over from other donors' samples. Sequenced material: peripheral blood mononuclear cells.

The CDR3, as DNA: TGCGCCAGCAGCCCCACAGGGGGCCAAGAGACCCAGTACTTC. Its translation: CASSPTGGQETQYF. The rearrangement joins TRBV5-1 to TRBJ2-5; 8 nucleotides agree with TRBD1. Germline V gene sequence: CDR1 SGHRS, CDR2 YFSETQ. J gave up 1 base and V 4 bases, and 3 bases lay outside the gene matches. The CDR3 has 14 residues. The entire variable domain, with the rest obtained from reference TRBV5-1 and TRBJ2-5, is as follows: KAGVTQTPRYLIKTRGQQVTLSCSPISGHRSVSWYQQTPGQGLQFLFEYFSETQRNKGNFPGRFSGRQFSNSRSEMNVSTLELGDSALYLCASSPTGGQETQYFGPGTRLLVL.